This T cell receptor beta chain was observed in a study of response to subunit inactivated influenza vaccine. Germline loops: CDR1 MNHEY, CDR2 SVGEGT. V dropped 5 bases and J dropped 6; count of bases not matched to a gene: 3. The CDR3 sequence is 13 residues long. One entry per CDR3 protein, called by TCRdb with MiXCR from the RT-PCR reads. Of roughly 290,000 distinct CDR3 sequences listed, around a fifth are singletons. This clonotype occurred a few times. The J gene is TRBJ1-2, the V gene TRBV6-2 or TRBV6-3; 10 bases are shared with TRBD1. The material was PBMCs from blood, obtained less than 22 months after vaccination. This TCR was recovered from a man between 50 and 70 years old who received an inactivated influenza vaccine. The CDR3 bases are TGTGCCAGCAGTCCGGACAGGGGGAATGGCTACACCTTC. Translating it yields CASSPDRGNGYTF.